Listed here are 5 T cell receptor beta chains from one sample, sequenced in a study of blood T cell repertoires in COVID-19. TCRdb's table, derived via immunoSEQ multiplex PCR, lists solely in-frame clones and lacks some. The sample has 80,000 to 130,000 clones, roughly 85% seen once. Sequenced input: PBMCs or T cells enriched from blood (not recorded which). The receptors were gathered from a woman between 50 and 59 years old who had recovered from COVID-19.

This chain joins TRBV30 and TRBJ1-1; tentatively, D is TRBD1 (5 bases). The CDR3 covers 12 residues. The germline gives CDR1 GTSNPN, CDR2 SVGIG (reference sequence). With 1 base removed from V and 5 bases from J, the gap between germline ends came to 8 bases. The CDR3 is CAWSAGMTEAFF. The CDR3 DNA reads TGTGCCTGGAGTGCAGGGATGACTGAAGCTTTCTTT.

This clone appeared a few times. This sequence joins TRBV5-1 and TRBJ2-3; D remains unclear. Looked up from germline, CDR1 is SGHRS and CDR2 is YFSETQ. V lost 3 bases and J lost 7, with 12 bases in between. The CDR3 sequence is 13 residues long. The CDR3 bases are TGCGCCAGCAGCTCTTCTACCGATTATACGCAGTATTTT. Translated, it gives CASSSSTDYTQYF. The full variable domain, its missing parts supplied by reference TRBV5-1 and TRBJ2-3, is KAGVTQTPRYLIKTRGQQVTLSCSPISGHRSVSWYQQTPGQGLQFLFEYFSETQRNKGNFPGRFSGRQFSNSRSEMNVSTLELGDSALYLCASSSSTDYTQYFGPGTRLTVL.

The V and J genes are TRBV5-6 and TRBJ2-2, with unresolved D. The CDR3 spans 13 residues. V was cut by 4 bases and J by 7 bases, with 11 bases left in between. Germline CDR1 SGHDT, CDR2 YYEEEE. CDR3 loop: CASSAATIGELFF. CDR3 DNA: TGTGCCAGCAGCGCGGCAACAATCGGGGAGCTGTTTTTT.

The CDR3 nucleotides are TGTGCCAGCAGCTTAGTCCTCGGCGGGAGCACAGATACGCAGTATTTT. This translates into CASSLVLGGSTDTQYF. The chain links TRBV7-9 to TRBJ2-3; weak D call: TRBD2 (5 bases). Trimming removed 1 base from V and 0 bases from J, with 11 bases in between. CDR1 and CDR2 from the germline V gene are SEHNR and FQNEAQ (reference sequence). CDR3 size: 16 residues.

The CDR3, as DNA: TGTGCCAGTAGTATAAAAGGGACAGGGAGTAACTATGAGCAGTTCTTC. Translating it yields CASSIKGTGSNYEQFF. V gene TRBV19 combines with J gene TRBJ2-1, with 9 bases fitting TRBD1. The CDR3 consists of 16 residues. V was pared by 2 bases and J by 8 bases, with 10 bases of the junction left unmatched. Germline CDR1 and CDR2: LNHDA and SQIVND (reference sequence).